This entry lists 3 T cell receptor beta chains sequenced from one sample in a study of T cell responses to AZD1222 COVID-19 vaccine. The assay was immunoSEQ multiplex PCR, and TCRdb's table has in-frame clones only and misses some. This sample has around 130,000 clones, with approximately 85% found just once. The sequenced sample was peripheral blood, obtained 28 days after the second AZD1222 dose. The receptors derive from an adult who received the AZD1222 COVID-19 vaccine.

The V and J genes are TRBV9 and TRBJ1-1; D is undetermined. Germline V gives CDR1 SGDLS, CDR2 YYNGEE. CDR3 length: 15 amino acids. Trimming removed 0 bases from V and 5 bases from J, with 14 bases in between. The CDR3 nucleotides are TGTGCCAGCAGCGTAGAAGGAGTAGGAGGGACTGAAGCTTTCTTT. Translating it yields CASSVEGVGGTEAFF. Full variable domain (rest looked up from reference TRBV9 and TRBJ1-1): DSGVTQTPKHLITATGQRVTLRCSPRSGDLSVYWYQQSLDQGLQFLIQYYNGEERAKGNILERFSAQQFPDLHSELNLSSLELGDSALYFCASSVEGVGGTEAFFGQGTRLTVV.

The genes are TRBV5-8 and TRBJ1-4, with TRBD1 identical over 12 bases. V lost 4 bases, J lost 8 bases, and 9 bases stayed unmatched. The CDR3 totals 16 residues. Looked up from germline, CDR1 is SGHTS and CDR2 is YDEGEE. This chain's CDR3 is CASSAGTGGAEEKLFF. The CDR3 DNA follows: TGTGCCAGCAGCGCCGGGACAGGGGGCGCGGAAGAAAAACTGTTTTTT. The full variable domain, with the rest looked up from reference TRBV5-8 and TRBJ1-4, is EAGVTQSPTHLIKTRGQQATLRCSPISGHTSVYWYQQALGLGLQFLLWYDEGEERNRGNFPPRFSGRQFPNYSSELNVNALELEDSALYLCASSAGTGGAEEKLFFGSGTQLSVL.

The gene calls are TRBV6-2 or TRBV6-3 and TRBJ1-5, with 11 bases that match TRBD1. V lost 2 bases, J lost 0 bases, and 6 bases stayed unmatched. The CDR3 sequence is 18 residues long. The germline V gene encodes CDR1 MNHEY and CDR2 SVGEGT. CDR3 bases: TGTGCCAGCAGTTACCCTCGGGACAGGGGGTATAGCAATCAGCCCCAGCATTTT. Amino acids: CASSYPRDRGYSNQPQHF.